These 30 T cell receptor beta chains were all obtained from the same sample, sequenced in a study of blood T cell repertoires in COVID-19. Sequencing used immunoSEQ multiplex PCR; TCRdb keeps in-frame clones, though not all of them. The table includes under 200,000 clones, 74% detected once. Sample: peripheral blood. These receptors all come from an elderly woman with acute or convalescent COVID-19.

The genes are TRBV7-2 and TRBJ2-7, with 9 bases identical to TRBD2. Germline CDR1 SGHTA, CDR2 FQGNSA. CDR3 length: 15 residues. Trimming took 4 bases from V and 5 from J; bases not matched to a gene: 9. This chain's CDR3 is CASSSSSGTSHEQYF. CDR3 DNA sequence: TGTGCCAGCAGCTCCTCTTCCGGGACTAGCCACGAGCAGTACTTC.

This clone has a handful of counts. The chain recombines TRBV3-1 (or the pseudogene TRBV3-2) with TRBJ2-7; TRBD2 matches 7 bases. The CDR3 covers 15 residues. The junction had 6 bases not matched to a gene; V was cut back by 1 base and J by 3 bases. Germline values: CDR1 LGHDT, CDR2 YNNKEL (reference sequence). CDR3: CASSQGGRDNYEQYF. The CDR3 region has the DNA TGTGCCAGCAGCCAAGGAGGGAGGGATAACTACGAGCAGTACTTC.

The rearrangement links TRBV7-9 to TRBJ1-2; TRBD1 matches 9 bases. Germline assignment: CDR1 SEHNR and CDR2 FQNEAQ (reference sequence). The CDR3 spans 13 residues. The V gene end was trimmed by 7 bases and the J gene end by 8 bases; junction bases not matched to a gene: 8. CDR3 in amino acids: CASTSTGGDGYTF. CDR3 sequence (DNA): TGTGCCAGCACCTCAACAGGGGGCGACGGCTACACCTTC.

V is TRBV28 and J is TRBJ1-6; D call uncertain. The CDR3 spans 16 residues. The V and J ends lost 4 bases and 3 bases respectively, with 13 bases between them. Per the germline V gene, CDR1 is MDHEN and CDR2 is SYDVKM. The CDR3 spells CASSSPVGSYNSPLHF. In nucleotides, the CDR3 is TGTGCCAGCAGTTCCCCCGTCGGGAGCTATAATTCACCCCTCCACTTT.

The V and J genes are TRBV28 and TRBJ2-7; D might be TRBD1 (5 bases). Trimming took off 5 bases at V and 3 bases at J, with 11 bases between the two ends. The CDR3 consists of 13 residues. In germline, CDR1 is MDHEN, CDR2 SYDVKM. The CDR3: CASSIPDNYEQYF. CDR3 nucleotide sequence: TGTGCCAGCAGTATCCCGGACAACTACGAGCAGTACTTC.

The CDR3: CASSYAGLAGNEQFF. DNA for the CDR3: TGTGCCAGCAGTTACGCAGGACTAGCGGGCAATGAGCAGTTCTTC. The chain links TRBV6-6 to TRBJ2-1, with 11 bases identical to TRBD2. Germline V gives CDR1 MNHNY, CDR2 SVGAGI (reference sequence). Trimming took 2 bases from V and 6 from J; bases not matched to a gene: 3. CDR3 length: 15 amino acids.

V gene TRBV6-1 combines with J gene TRBJ2-2; 7 bases are a match to TRBD2. The germline V gene encodes CDR1 MNHNS and CDR2 SASEGT. The junction had 13 bases not matched to a gene; V was cut back by 4 bases and J by 5 bases. The CDR3 is 17 residues long. As DNA, the CDR3 is TGTGCCAGCAGTGGACCGGGACTACGGTCGGGGACCGGGGAGCTGTTTTTT. This encodes CASSGPGLRSGTGELFF.

The chain has TRBV11-2 and TRBJ1-2, with 12 bases lining up with TRBD1. V was clipped by 4 bases and J by 2 bases; unmatched bases: 14. This CDR3 has 19 amino acids. The germline V gene has CDR1 SGHAT and CDR2 FQNNGV. The CDR3 sequence: CASSYYSGTGGVENYGYTF. The CDR3, as DNA: TGTGCCAGCAGCTACTACTCCGGGACAGGGGGCGTCGAGAACTATGGCTACACCTTC.

The chain is built from TRBV5-1 and TRBJ2-3, with a tentative D call TRBD1 (7 bases). CDR1 is SGHRS and CDR2 is YFSETQ in the germline V gene. Trimming removed 2 bases at V and 0 bases at J, with 13 bases between. The CDR3 is 16 residues long. The CDR3 here is CASSFQGGDSTDTQYF. The CDR3 nucleotides read TGCGCCAGCAGCTTTCAGGGGGGAGATAGCACAGATACGCAGTATTTT. The whole variable domain, remainder taken from reference TRBV5-1 and TRBJ2-3, is KAGVTQTPRYLIKTRGQQVTLSCSPISGHRSVSWYQQTPGQGLQFLFEYFSETQRNKGNFPGRFSGRQFSNSRSEMNVSTLELGDSALYLCASSFQGGDSTDTQYFGPGTRLTVL.

The V gene is TRBV9, the J gene TRBJ1-1, with 7 bases identical to TRBD1. In germline, CDR1 is SGDLS, CDR2 YYNGEE. The CDR3 is 14 amino acids. The junction had 10 bases not matched to a gene; V was cut back by 3 bases and J by 8 bases. CDR3 in amino acids: CASSATLQTGEAFF. CDR3 in DNA: TGTGCCAGCAGCGCCACATTACAGACAGGGGAAGCTTTCTTT. The variable domain in full, with the rest retrieved from reference TRBV9 and TRBJ1-1, is DSGVTQTPKHLITATGQRVTLRCSPRSGDLSVYWYQQSLDQGLQFLIQYYNGEERAKGNILERFSAQQFPDLHSELNLSSLELGDSALYFCASSATLQTGEAFFGQGTRLTVV.

This chain links TRBV5-4 with TRBJ2-1; 8 positions match TRBD2. This CDR3 contains 17 residues. The germline CDR1 and CDR2 sequences are SGHNT and YYREEE (reference sequence). V was clipped by 2 bases and J by 3 bases; unmatched bases: 10. As DNA, the CDR3 is TGTGCCAGCAGCTTTAAAACCTGGGCGGGAGGCTACAATGAGCAGTTCTTC. This encodes CASSFKTWAGGYNEQFF.

This clone was seen only a few times. The rearrangement joins TRBV7-6 to TRBJ2-1, with 12 bases identical to TRBD2. CDR3 length: 17 amino acids. V shed 3 bases, J shed 5 bases, and the junction held 8 bases outside the gene matches. Germline V lookup: CDR1 SGHVS, CDR2 FNYEAQ. The chain's CDR3 is CASSLGLAGDTNNEQFF. The CDR3 coding sequence is TGTGCCAGCAGCTTGGGACTAGCGGGTGACACGAACAATGAGCAGTTCTTC.

The rearrangement uses TRBV15 and TRBJ1-5; a possible D gene is TRBD1 (5 bases). This CDR3 is built from 16 residues. Deletions cut 6 bases from V and 4 bases from J, with 19 bases between. Germline V lookup: CDR1 LNHNV, CDR2 YYDKDF (reference sequence). CDR3 bases: TGTGCCACCAGACTCGGCCCTGGCGGGGGGAATCAGCCCCAGCATTTT. This codes for CATRLGPGGGNQPQHF.

This sequence joins TRBV19 and TRBJ1-2; 10 positions match TRBD1. This CDR3 has 15 residues. CDR1 and CDR2 from the germline V gene are LNHDA and SQIVND (reference sequence). The junction had 7 bases not matched to a gene; V was cut back by 7 bases and J by 2 bases. The CDR3 DNA sequence: TGTGCCAGTATCGCACCGGGACAGGGGAACTATGGCTACACCTTC. Translation: CASIAPGQGNYGYTF.

This clone was picked up one time. Here the CDR3 reads CASSVLPSGNTIYF. The CDR3 DNA follows: TGTGCCAGCAGCGTACTACCCTCTGGAAACACCATATATTTT. The rearrangement uses TRBV9 and TRBJ1-3; D gene ambiguous. The length of the CDR3 is 14 residues. The germline gives CDR1 SGDLS, CDR2 YYNGEE. V was trimmed by 1 base and J by 0 bases, leaving 5 bases between them.

The chain joins TRBV6-1 to TRBJ1-4; 10 bases align to TRBD1. This CDR3 is built from 18 residues. Germline CDR1 and CDR2: MNHNS and SASEGT. After removal of 1 base from V and 0 bases from J, the junction contained 5 bases not matched to a gene. CDR3 residues: CASSEGQGAGATNEKLFF. In DNA, the CDR3 is TGTGCCAGCAGTGAAGGACAGGGGGCGGGGGCAACTAATGAAAAACTGTTTTTT.

The chain uses TRBV27 and TRBJ2-7, with 7 bases lining up with TRBD1. V lost 6 bases, J lost 6 bases, and 8 bases stayed unmatched. Per the germline V gene, CDR1 is MNHEY and CDR2 is SMNVEV (reference sequence). The CDR3 has 13 amino acids. CDR3 amino acids: CASRPTGASEQYF. In DNA form, the CDR3 reads TGTGCCAGCAGACCAACAGGGGCAAGCGAGCAGTACTTC.

This sequence joins TRBV2 and TRBJ2-2; D remains ambiguous. Germline V gene data show CDR1 as SNHLY and CDR2 as FYNNEI. The CDR3 covers 13 residues. With 1 base removed from V and 4 bases from J, the gap between germline ends came to 4 bases. CDR3 DNA sequence: TGTGCCAGCAGTGAAGTTCGCACCGGGGAGCTGTTTTTT. It is translated as CASSEVRTGELFF.

This clone was picked up one time. The V call is TRBV7-6, the J call TRBJ2-7; 8 nucleotides agree with TRBD2. CDR3 size: 16 residues. Losses at the gene ends were 1 base for V and 2 bases for J; bases not matched to a gene: 7. Germline lookup yields CDR1 SGHVS and CDR2 FNYEAQ. Here the CDR3 DNA reads TGTGCCAGCAGCTTAGTATTCGGTAGCGGGACCTACGAGCAGTACTTC. Translating it yields CASSLVFGSGTYEQYF.

A few counts support this clone. Here the CDR3 reads CASAGQTNYGYTF. In nucleotides, the CDR3 is TGTGCCAGTGCGGGACAGACTAACTATGGCTACACCTTC. This chain uses TRBV28 with TRBJ1-2; 7 nucleotides match TRBD1. The CDR3 loop spans 13 amino acids. J was trimmed by 0 bases and V by 9 bases; bases with no gene match: 4. From germline, CDR1 is MDHEN and CDR2 SYDVKM.

The chain links TRBV4-1 to TRBJ2-7; TRBD2 matches at 8 bases. The CDR3 spans 14 residues. Germline V gene data show CDR1 as MGHRA and CDR2 as YSYEKL. V shed 5 bases and J 6 bases; nucleotides not matched to a gene: 9. This chain's CDR3 is CASSLPGLDAEQYF. The CDR3 bases are TGCGCCAGCAGCTTGCCGGGACTAGATGCCGAGCAGTACTTC.

This clone came up a few times. The chain employs TRBV6-1 and TRBJ1-4, with D tentatively TRBD1 (6 bases). Germline lookup yields CDR1 MNHNS and CDR2 SASEGT. V shed 3 bases and J shed 8 bases, with 10 bases lying between them. The CDR3 runs to 13 residues. The CDR3 here is CASSDQQGEKLFF. CDR3 in DNA: TGTGCCAGCAGTGATCAACAGGGCGAAAAACTGTTTTTT.

CDR3 sequence (DNA): TGTGCCAGCAGCGGAACCGGGGGCCAAGAGACCCAGTACTTC. It codes for CASSGTGGQETQYF. The V and J genes are TRBV7-2 and TRBJ2-5; D is possibly TRBD2 (6 bases). Trimming took off 5 bases at V and 1 base at J, with 11 bases between the two ends. The CDR3 is 14 amino acids. Germline lookup yields CDR1 SGHTA and CDR2 FQGNSA. The whole variable domain, remainder taken from reference TRBV7-2 and TRBJ2-5, is GAGVSQSPSNKVTEKGKDVELRCDPISGHTALYWYRQSLGQGLEFLIYFQGNSAPDKSGLPSDRFSAERTGGSVSTLTIQRTQQEDSAVYLCASSGTGGQETQYFGPGTRLLVL.

The chain is built from TRBV28 and TRBJ1-1; maybe TRBD1 (5 bases). V was cut by 3 bases and J by 8 bases, with 7 bases left in between. The CDR3 runs to 11 residues. The germline V gene has CDR1 MDHEN and CDR2 SYDVKM. The DNA for the CDR3 is TGTGCCAGCAGTTTGGGGGGGGAAGCTTTCTTT. It translates to CASSLGGEAFF.

This clone was observed a handful of times. The J gene is TRBJ2-3, the V gene TRBV6-4, with D hard to call. V was shortened by 7 bases and J by 7 bases, with 21 bases between the two germline ends. CDR3 length: 15 residues. Germline CDR1 and CDR2: MRHNA and SNTAGT. The DNA of the CDR3 is TGTGCCAGCACCTCCGATGCAGGTTTTATGAATACGCAGTATTTT. Its protein product is CASTSDAGFMNTQYF.

This chain connects TRBV27 to TRBJ2-1, with 7 bases fitting TRBD2. The germline CDR1 and CDR2 sequences are MNHEY and SMNVEV (reference sequence). The V and J ends lost 4 bases and 3 bases, in that order; junction bases with no gene match: 3. CDR3 size: 14 residues. The CDR3 loop is CASSSGDYYNEQFF. In DNA, the CDR3 is TGTGCCAGCAGTTCGGGGGACTACTACAATGAGCAGTTCTTC.

This clone has only one observation. The chain recombines TRBV7-9 with TRBJ2-5; D is ambiguous. The CDR3 sequence is 16 residues long. V lost 1 base to trimming and J lost 5 bases, with 17 bases between them. Germline assignment: CDR1 SEHNR and CDR2 FQNEAQ (reference sequence). The CDR3 region is CASSLVGGRQAETQYF. The DNA for the CDR3 is TGTGCCAGCAGCTTAGTTGGCGGAAGGCAAGCGGAGACCCAGTACTTC.

In its sample, this clone was seen a few times. The chain couples TRBV19 to TRBJ2-3; 14 bases match TRBD2. V lost 6 bases and J lost 7; bases outside the gene matches: 12. The CDR3 sequence is 17 residues long. The germline CDR1 and CDR2 sequences are LNHDA and SQIVND (reference sequence). The CDR3: CASRTAAGTSGRNTQYF. The CDR3 region has the DNA TGTGCCAGTAGGACTGCAGCCGGGACTAGCGGGAGAAATACGCAGTATTTT.

This rearrangement joins TRBV5-6 to TRBJ2-7; weak D call: TRBD2 (6 bases). The germline V gene has CDR1 SGHDT and CDR2 YYEEEE. V shed 1 base and J shed 2 bases, with 10 bases lying between them. The CDR3 spans 14 residues. Here the CDR3 DNA reads TGTGCCAGCAGCTTGTTCGGGAGTGCCTACGAGCAGTACTTC. Amino acids: CASSLFGSAYEQYF.

This clone showed up just a few times. The rearrangement links TRBV2 to TRBJ1-2; D may be TRBD1 (6 bases). Germline assignment: CDR1 SNHLY and CDR2 FYNNEI. There are 11 residues in the CDR3. Trimming pared 10 bases from V and 4 bases from J, leaving 10 bases between. CDR3 residues: CATGQSYGYTF. DNA for the CDR3: TGTGCCACCGGACAGTCCTATGGCTACACCTTC.